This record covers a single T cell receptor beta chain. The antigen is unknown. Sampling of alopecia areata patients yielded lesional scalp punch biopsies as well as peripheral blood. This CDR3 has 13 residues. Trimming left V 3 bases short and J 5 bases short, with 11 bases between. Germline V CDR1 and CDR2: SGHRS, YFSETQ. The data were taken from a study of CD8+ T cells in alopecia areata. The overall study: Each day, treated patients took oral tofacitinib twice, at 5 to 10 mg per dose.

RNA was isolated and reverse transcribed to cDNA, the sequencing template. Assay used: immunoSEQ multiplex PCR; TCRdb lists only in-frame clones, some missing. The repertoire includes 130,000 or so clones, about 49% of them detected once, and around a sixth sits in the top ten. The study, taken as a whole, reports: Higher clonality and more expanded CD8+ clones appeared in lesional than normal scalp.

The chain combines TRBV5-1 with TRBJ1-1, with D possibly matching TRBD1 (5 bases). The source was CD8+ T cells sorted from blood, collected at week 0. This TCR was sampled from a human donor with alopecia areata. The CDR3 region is CASSWGAPTEAFF. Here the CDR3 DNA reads TGCGCCAGCAGCTGGGGCGCCCCTACTGAAGCTTTCTTT.